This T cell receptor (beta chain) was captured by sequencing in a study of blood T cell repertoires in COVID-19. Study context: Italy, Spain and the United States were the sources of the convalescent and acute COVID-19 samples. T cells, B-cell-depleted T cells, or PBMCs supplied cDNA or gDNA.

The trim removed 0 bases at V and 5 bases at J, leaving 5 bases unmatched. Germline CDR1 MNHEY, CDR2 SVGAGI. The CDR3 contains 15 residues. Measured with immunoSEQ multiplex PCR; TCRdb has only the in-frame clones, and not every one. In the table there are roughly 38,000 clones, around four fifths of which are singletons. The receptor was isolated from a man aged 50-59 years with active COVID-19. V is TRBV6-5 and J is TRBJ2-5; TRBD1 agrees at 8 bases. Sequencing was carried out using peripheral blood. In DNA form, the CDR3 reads TGTGCCAGCAGTTACTCGACAGGGGCGGTTGAGACCCAGTACTTC. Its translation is CASSYSTGAVETQYF.